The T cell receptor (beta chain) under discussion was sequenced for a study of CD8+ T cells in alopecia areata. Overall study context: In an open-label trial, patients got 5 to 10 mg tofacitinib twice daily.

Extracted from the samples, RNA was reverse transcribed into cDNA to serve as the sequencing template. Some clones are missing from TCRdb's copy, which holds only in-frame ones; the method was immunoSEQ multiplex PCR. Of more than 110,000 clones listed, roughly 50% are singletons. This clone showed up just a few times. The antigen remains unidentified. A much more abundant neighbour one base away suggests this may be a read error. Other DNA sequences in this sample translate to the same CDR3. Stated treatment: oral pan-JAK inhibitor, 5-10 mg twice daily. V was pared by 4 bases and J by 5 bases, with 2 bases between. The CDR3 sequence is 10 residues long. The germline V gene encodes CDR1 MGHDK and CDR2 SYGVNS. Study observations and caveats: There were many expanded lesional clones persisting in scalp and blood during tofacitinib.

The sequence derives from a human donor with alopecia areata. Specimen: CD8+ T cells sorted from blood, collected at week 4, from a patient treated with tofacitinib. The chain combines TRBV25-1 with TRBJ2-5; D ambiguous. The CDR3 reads CASSGETQYF. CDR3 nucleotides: TGTGCCAGCAGTGGGGAGACCCAGTACTTC.